This T cell receptor (beta chain) was sequenced in a study of cytomegalovirus exposure and HLA in healthy donors. General study results and limits: TCR sequences were mostly rare, though some public TCRs occurred in many donors. Among TCR beta chains, those listed as cytomegalovirus-associated numbered about 150.

After removal of 1 base from V and 2 bases from J, the junction contained 13 bases not matched to a gene. There are 19 residues in the CDR3. CDR1 SNHLY and CDR2 FYNNEI come from the germline V gene. This clone was counted a few times. What it binds is not known. The table came from immunoSEQ multiplex PCR; TCRdb's copy has only in-frame clones and leaves some out. The table lists fewer than 400,000 clones, around 90% of them singletons. The sequenced material came from PBMCs. The chain combines TRBV2 with TRBJ2-5, with 10 bases identical to TRBD2. This sequence originates from a man aged 25 to 40 in good health and CMV-seronegative. CDR3 amino acids: CASSEGVLLAGTLQETQYF. CDR3 DNA sequence: TGTGCCAGCAGTGAAGGAGTACTACTAGCGGGGACCCTTCAAGAGACCCAGTACTTC.